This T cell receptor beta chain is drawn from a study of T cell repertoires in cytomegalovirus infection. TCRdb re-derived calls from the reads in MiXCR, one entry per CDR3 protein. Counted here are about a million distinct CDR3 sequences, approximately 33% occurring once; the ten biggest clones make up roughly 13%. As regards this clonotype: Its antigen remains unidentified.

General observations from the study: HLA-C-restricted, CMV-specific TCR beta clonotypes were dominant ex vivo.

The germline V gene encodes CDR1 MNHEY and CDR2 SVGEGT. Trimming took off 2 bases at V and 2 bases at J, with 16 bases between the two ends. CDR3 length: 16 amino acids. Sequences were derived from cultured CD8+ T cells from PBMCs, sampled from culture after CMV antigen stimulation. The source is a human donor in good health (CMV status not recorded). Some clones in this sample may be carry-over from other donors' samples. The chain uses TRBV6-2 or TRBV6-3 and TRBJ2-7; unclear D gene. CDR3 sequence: CASSYPPAPEPYEQYV. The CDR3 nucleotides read TGTGCCAGCAGTTACCCCCCCGCGCCAGAGCCCTACGAGCAGTACGTC.